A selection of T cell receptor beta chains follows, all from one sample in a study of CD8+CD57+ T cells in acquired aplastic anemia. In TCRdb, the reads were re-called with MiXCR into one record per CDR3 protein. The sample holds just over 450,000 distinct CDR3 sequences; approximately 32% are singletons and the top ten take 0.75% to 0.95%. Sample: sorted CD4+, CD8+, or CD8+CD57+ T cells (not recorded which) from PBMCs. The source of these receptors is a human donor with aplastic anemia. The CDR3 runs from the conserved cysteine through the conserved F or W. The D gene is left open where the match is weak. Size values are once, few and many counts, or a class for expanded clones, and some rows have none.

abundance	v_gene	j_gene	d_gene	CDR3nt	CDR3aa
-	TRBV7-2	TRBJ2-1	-	TGTGCCAGCAGCTTAGCTTACGGAACCAATGAGCAGTTCTTC	CASSLAYGTNEQFF
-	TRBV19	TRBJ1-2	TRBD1	TGTGCCAGTATCCGAACAGGGGGCTATGGCTACACCTTC	CASIRTGGYGYTF
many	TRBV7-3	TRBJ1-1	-	TGTGCCAGCAGCTTATGGGGCACTGAAGCTTTCTTT	CASSLWGTEAFF
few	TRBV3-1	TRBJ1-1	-	TGTGCCAGCAGCCAGAGGGGGACGGGCACTGAAGCTTTCTTT	CASSQRGTGTEAFF
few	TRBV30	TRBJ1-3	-	TGTGCCTGGAGAGAAGGGCAGGCCACCGACACCATATATTTT	CAWREGQATDTIYF
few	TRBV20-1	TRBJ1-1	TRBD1	TGCAGTGCTAGTACGATGACAGGGGGCACTAGAAGTCGGAACACTGAAGCTTTCTTT	CSASTMTGGTRSRNTEAFF
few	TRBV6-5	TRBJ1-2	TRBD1	TGTGCCAGCAGTTCGGACAGGGGGCGCTTTACGTATGGCTACACCTTC	CASSSDRGRFTYGYTF
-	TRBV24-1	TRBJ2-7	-	TGTGCCACCAGTGATTTGGGGCAGTACTTC	CATSDLGQYF
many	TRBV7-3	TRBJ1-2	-	TGTGCCAGCAGCTTAACGTCAGGGGCGCAGGGTGGCTACACCTTC	CASSLTSGAQGGYTF
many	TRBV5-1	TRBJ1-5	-	TGCGCCAGCAGCGAGGGAGCGGATCAGCCCCAGCATTTT	CASSEGADQPQHF
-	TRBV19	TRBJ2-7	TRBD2	TGTGCCAGCCCACCGCGGGGGACCACCTACGAGCAGTACTTC	CASPPRGTTYEQYF
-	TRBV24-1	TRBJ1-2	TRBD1	TGTGCCACCAGGGGGACAGGGGGACGGTATGGCTACACCTTC	CATRGTGGRYGYTF
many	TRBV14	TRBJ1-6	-	TGTGCCAGCAGCCCACAGGGTAGCTCACCCCTCCACTTT	CASSPQGSSPLHF
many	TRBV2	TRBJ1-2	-	TGTGCCAGCAGTGTTCGGGGCCCTCCCTATGGCTACACCTTC	CASSVRGPPYGYTF
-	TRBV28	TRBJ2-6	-	TGTGCCAGCATGGAGGCGCACTCTGGGGCCAACGTCCTGACTTTC	CASMEAHSGANVLTF
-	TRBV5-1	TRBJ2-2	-	TGCGCCAGCAGCTCGGACAGGAACACCGGGGAGCTGTTTTTT	CASSSDRNTGELFF
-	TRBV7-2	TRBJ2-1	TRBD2	TGTGCCAGCAGCCGGGGGGGAGGGGCGAATGAGCAGTTCTTC	CASSRGGGANEQFF
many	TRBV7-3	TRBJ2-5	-	TGTGCCAGCAGTCCCTTTCCGGGGGAGACCCAGTACTTC	CASSPFPGETQYF
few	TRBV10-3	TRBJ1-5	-	TGTGCCATCAAGGGCTACAATCAGCCCCAGCATTTT	CAIKGYNQPQHF
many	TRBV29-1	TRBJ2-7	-	TGCAGCGTTCGGGCAGGGGCGTTTTACGAGCAGTACTTC	CSVRAGAFYEQYF
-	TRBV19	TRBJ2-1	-	TGTGCCAGTACCCGCAGCTCGGGATACAATGAGCAGTTCTTC	CASTRSSGYNEQFF
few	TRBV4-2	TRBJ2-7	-	TGTGCCAGCAGCCAAGATCTTACAGGCTACGAGCAGTACTTC	CASSQDLTGYEQYF
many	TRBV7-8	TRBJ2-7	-	TGTGCCAGCAGCTCCGGGACTCCCTACGAGCAGTACTTC	CASSSGTPYEQYF
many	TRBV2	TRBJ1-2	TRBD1	TGTGCCAGCAGTGAGGGGACAGGGGGAGGCTACACCTTC	CASSEGTGGGYTF
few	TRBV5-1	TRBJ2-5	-	TGCGCCAGCAGCTTGGAACCGTCGGGGAAAGAGACCCAGTACTTC	CASSLEPSGKETQYF
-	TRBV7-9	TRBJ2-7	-	TGTGCCAGCAACGGAGGGCAGACGAGCAGGAACTTTTACGAGCAGTACTTC	CASNGGQTSRNFYEQYF
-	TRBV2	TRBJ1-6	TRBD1	TGTGCCAGCAATTCCGGACAGGGGAATTATTCACCCCTCCACTTT	CASNSGQGNYSPLHF
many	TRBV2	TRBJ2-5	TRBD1	TGTGCCAGCAGCGTGCCCAGGGGGGAGACCCAGTACTTC	CASSVPRGETQYF
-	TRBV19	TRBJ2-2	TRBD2	TGTGCCAGTAGTCCGGGAGGGGTGAACACCGGGGAGCTGTTTTTT	CASSPGGVNTGELFF
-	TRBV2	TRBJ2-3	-	TGTGCCAGCAGCCAAGATGGGGCCCCTCTCACAGATACGCAGTATTTT	CASSQDGAPLTDTQYF
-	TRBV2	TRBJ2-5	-	TGTGCCAGCAGTCCGCTAGCTCGAGAGACCCAGTACTTC	CASSPLARETQYF
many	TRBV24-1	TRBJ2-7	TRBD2	TGTGCCACCAGTGACCCGACTAGCGCCACGATCGAGCAGTACTTC	CATSDPTSATIEQYF
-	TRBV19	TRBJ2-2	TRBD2	TGTGCCAGTAGTAAAAGGGGCACGGGACTAGCGGGAGTAGCGGACACCGGGGAGCTGTTTTTT	CASSKRGTGLAGVADTGELFF
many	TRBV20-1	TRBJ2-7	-	TGCAGTGCTAGCCAAACGGAAGGGCAGTACTTC	CSASQTEGQYF
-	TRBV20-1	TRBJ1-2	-	TGCAGTGCAAACGCGCCGGGGTTGAACTGTGGCTACACCTTC	CSANAPGLNCGYTF